These 5 T cell receptor beta chains share one sample of origin, sequenced in a study of blood T cell repertoires in COVID-19. TCRdb keeps only in-frame clones here, not all; method: immunoSEQ multiplex PCR. The data contain around 200,000 clones, about 85% of them singletons. The sequenced sample was peripheral blood. These receptors came from a woman aged 40-49 years with COVID-19, enrolled during active disease.

This chain links TRBV3-1 (or the pseudogene TRBV3-2) with TRBJ2-7, with D perhaps TRBD2 (5 bases). Looked up from germline, CDR1 is LGHDT and CDR2 is YNNKEL (reference sequence). The V and J ends lost 0 bases and 3 bases respectively, with 21 bases between them. The CDR3 totals 18 residues. In DNA, the CDR3 is TGTGCCAGCAGCCAAGAGGGAGCGGACTCTACGGGAATCTACGAGCAGTACTTC. It encodes CASSQEGADSTGIYEQYF.

The CDR3 nucleotides are TGTGCCAGCAGCACCCGACTAGCGGGGGGAGGAACAGATACGCAGTATTTT. It yields the protein CASSTRLAGGGTDTQYF. J is TRBJ2-3 and V is TRBV9, with 13 bases matching TRBD2. The CDR3 extends over 17 amino acids. Germline CDR1 is SGDLS and CDR2 is YYNGEE. V was clipped by 4 bases and J by 3 bases; unmatched bases: 8.

The V call is TRBV6-5, the J call TRBJ1-5; D is possibly TRBD1 (5 bases). The germline gives CDR1 MNHEY, CDR2 SVGAGI. Trimming removed 6 bases from V and 5 bases from J, with 11 bases in between. The CDR3 is made up of 13 amino acids. In DNA, the CDR3 is TGTGCCAGCAGAGACAGTGCCTATCAGCCCCAGCATTTT. Residues: CASRDSAYQPQHF.

The chain combines TRBV19 with TRBJ2-2; TRBD1 might be the D (6 bases). CDR1 and CDR2 (germline): LNHDA, SQIVND (reference sequence). This CDR3 has 13 amino acids. The ends were cut back, 0 bases at V and 13 bases at J, with 12 bases in the middle. The CDR3 protein is CASSIDQGPRLFF. In DNA, the CDR3 is TGTGCCAGTAGTATAGATCAGGGGCCGAGGCTGTTTTTT.

The chain links TRBV6-6 to TRBJ2-5; TRBD1 matches at 7 bases. There are 15 residues in the CDR3. Germline CDR1 MNHNY, CDR2 SVGAGI (reference sequence). With V trimmed by 5 bases and J by 3 bases, 9 bases remained unmatched. The CDR3 DNA reads TGTGCCAGCAGTCTAAAAACCGGGACAGAAGAGACCCAGTACTTC. Translating gives CASSLKTGTEETQYF.